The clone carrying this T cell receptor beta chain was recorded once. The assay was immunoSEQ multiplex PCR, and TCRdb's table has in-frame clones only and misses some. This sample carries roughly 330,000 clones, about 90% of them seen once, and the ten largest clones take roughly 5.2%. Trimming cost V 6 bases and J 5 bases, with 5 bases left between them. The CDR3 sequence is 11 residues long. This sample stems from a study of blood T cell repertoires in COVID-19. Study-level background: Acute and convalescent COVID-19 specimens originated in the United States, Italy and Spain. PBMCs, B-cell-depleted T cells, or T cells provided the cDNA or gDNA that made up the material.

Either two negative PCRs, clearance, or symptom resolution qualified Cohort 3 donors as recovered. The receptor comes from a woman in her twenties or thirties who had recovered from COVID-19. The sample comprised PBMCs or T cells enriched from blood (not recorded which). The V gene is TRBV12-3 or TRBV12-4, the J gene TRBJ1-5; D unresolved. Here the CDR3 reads CASSSDQPQHF. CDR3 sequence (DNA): TGTGCCAGCAGCTCGGATCAGCCCCAGCATTTT.